One sample yielded the 12 T cell receptor beta chains listed below, sequenced in a study of OX40 agonist ivuxolimab in advanced cancers. Sequencing used immunoSEQ multiplex PCR; TCRdb keeps in-frame clones, though not all of them. The sample has around 72,000 clones, 80% seen once. The material was CD4+ or CD8+ T cells sorted from blood, obtained in a trial of the OX40 agonist ivuxolimab. The receptors were gathered from an adult with an advanced solid tumor such as melanoma, head and neck, liver or kidney cancer.

V gene TRBV10-2 combines with J gene TRBJ2-1; tentatively, D is TRBD2 (5 bases). Germline V lookup: CDR1 WSHSY, CDR2 SAAADI. The V end was cut by 6 bases, the J end by 10 bases, with 19 bases between. The CDR3 runs 14 residues. The CDR3 spells CASRDGLAREEQFF. The DNA of the CDR3 is TGCGCCAGCAGGGATGGGCTAGCTCGAGAGGAGCAGTTCTTC.

In DNA, the CDR3 is TGTGCCAGCAGCTTGGACTCCACGGGTGACACCGGGGAGCTGTTTTTT. Its protein product is CASSLDSTGDTGELFF. The gene calls are TRBV7-2 and TRBJ2-2, with TRBD2 as a possible D gene (5 bases). Germline V gives CDR1 SGHTA, CDR2 FQGNSA. V was shortened by 3 bases and J by 3 bases, with 14 bases between the two germline ends. The CDR3 runs to 16 residues.

V gene TRBV5-4 combines with J gene TRBJ2-7; TRBD1 is a possible D gene (6 bases). Germline V gives CDR1 SGHNT, CDR2 YYREEE (reference sequence). The length of the CDR3 is 14 residues. The V gene lost 0 bases and the J gene lost 5 bases, with 12 bases spanning the gap. CDR3 DNA sequence: TGTGCCAGCAGCTTGGCCAGAGGGGGAAACGAGCAGTACTTC. This encodes CASSLARGGNEQYF.

This clone was seen more than once but under ten times. This chain joins TRBV9 and TRBJ2-1; TRBD2 aligns across 9 bases. The CDR3 contains 14 residues. Germline V gene lookup returns CDR1 SGDLS and CDR2 YYNGEE. V dropped 3 bases and J dropped 5; count of bases not matched to a gene: 3. The DNA of the CDR3 is TGTGCCAGCAGCGGACTAGCGGTAAACAATGAGCAGTTCTTC. As protein: CASSGLAVNNEQFF.

This clone appeared a few times. The chain uses TRBV18 and TRBJ2-5; D gene uncertain. Germline CDR1 and CDR2: KGHSH and LQKENI. Trimming removed 3 bases at V and 1 base at J, with 9 bases between. The CDR3 totals 14 residues. CDR3 region: CASSPVQSQETQYF. The CDR3 coding sequence is TGTGCCAGCTCACCGGTCCAGAGCCAAGAGACCCAGTACTTC.

The gene calls are TRBV7-9 and TRBJ2-1; 7 bases match TRBD2. This CDR3 is 15 amino acids long. V shed 7 bases and J 0 bases; nucleotides not matched to a gene: 6. Germline loops: CDR1 SEHNR, CDR2 FQNEAQ (reference sequence). CDR3 sequence: CASKESSGSYNEQFF. CDR3 in DNA: TGTGCCAGCAAAGAGTCTAGCGGCTCCTACAATGAGCAGTTCTTC.

CDR3 bases: TGTGCCAGCCAACAGGGAGACAGGGGAATCCACAATGAGCAGTTCTTC. This codes for CASQQGDRGIHNEQFF. J is TRBJ2-1 and V is TRBV18; 8 bases are a match to TRBD1. The V gene end was trimmed by 8 bases and the J gene end by 5 bases; junction bases not matched to a gene: 14. The germline CDR1 and CDR2 sequences are KGHSH and LQKENI. The CDR3 has 16 amino acids.

The chain is built from TRBV6-4 and TRBJ2-2; TRBD2 aligns across 11 bases. J lost 3 bases, V lost 6 bases, and 3 bases had no gene match. CDR1 and CDR2 from the germline V gene are MRHNA and SNTAGT. The CDR3 has 15 amino acids. The CDR3, as DNA: TGTGCCAGCAGGCGGACTAGCGGGTACACCGGGGAGCTGTTTTTT. It specifies CASRRTSGYTGELFF.

The sample holds a few counts of this clone. The chain combines TRBV5-4 with TRBJ2-2, with 7 bases that match TRBD1. The CDR3 covers 14 residues. The germline V gene has CDR1 SGHNT and CDR2 YYREEE (reference sequence). Trimming cost V 4 bases and J 4 bases; bases outside gene matches: 4. The CDR3 DNA reads as TGTGCCAGCAGCCGGGCAGGGGGCACCGGGGAGCTGTTTTTT. It yields the protein CASSRAGGTGELFF.

This clone was recorded only once. The rearrangement joins TRBV28 to TRBJ2-1; 7 bases map to TRBD2. The ends lost 2 bases at V and 5 bases at J; junction bases unmatched: 12. The CDR3 sequence is 17 residues long. Germline CDR1 MDHEN, CDR2 SYDVKM. The CDR3 is CASSLGLGRVGHNEQFF. The CDR3 region has the DNA TGTGCCAGCAGTTTAGGGTTGGGGAGGGTTGGCCACAATGAGCAGTTCTTC. Full variable domain (missing parts from reference TRBV28 and TRBJ2-1): DVKVTQSSRYLVKRTGEKVFLECVQDMDHENMFWYRQDPGLGLRLIYFSYDVKMKEKGDIPEGYSVSREKKERFSLILESASTNQTSMYLCASSLGLGRVGHNEQFFGPGTRLTVL.

The chain links TRBV19 to TRBJ1-2, with 12 nucleotides matching TRBD1. The J segment lost 8 bases and the V segment lost 7 bases, leaving 14 bases of the junction unmatched. Per germline, CDR1 LNHDA and CDR2 SQIVND (reference sequence). CDR3 length equals 16 residues. The CDR3: CASTITGTGGRHGYTF. CDR3 sequence (DNA): TGTGCCAGTACGATTACCGGGACAGGGGGCCGTCACGGCTACACCTTC.

The chain combines TRBV7-8 with TRBJ2-5; D call uncertain. Trimming cost V 4 bases and J 4 bases, with 10 bases left between them. Per germline, CDR1 SGHVS and CDR2 FQNEAQ. The CDR3 is made up of 13 amino acids. The CDR3 protein is CASSSWAGETQYF. Written as DNA, the CDR3 is TGTGCCAGCAGCTCATGGGCAGGAGAGACCCAGTACTTC.